The T cell receptor beta chain under discussion was sequenced for a study of radiation and T cells in renal cell carcinoma. Assay: immunoSEQ multiplex PCR; the TCRdb copy retains only in-frame clones and omits some. The table records about 130,000 clones, 70% to 90% of them present only once. The CDR3 sequence is 11 residues long. Germline lookup yields CDR1 MDHEN and CDR2 SYDVKM. The germline V and J ends were trimmed by 2 bases and 8 bases, with 6 bases remaining between them. The sample's time point: blood 2 weeks post-SBRT. The treatment was: 15 Gy SBRT to primary tumor, nephrectomy 4 weeks later.

V gene TRBV28 combines with J gene TRBJ1-2; D is unresolved. This TCR came from a woman aged 70-85 years with renal cell carcinoma. Sequencing was performed on blood, taken from a patient whose treatment included radiotherapy and nephrectomy. CDR3 bases: TGTGCCAGCAGTTTAAGGCGAGGCTACACCTTC. Protein product: CASSLRRGYTF.